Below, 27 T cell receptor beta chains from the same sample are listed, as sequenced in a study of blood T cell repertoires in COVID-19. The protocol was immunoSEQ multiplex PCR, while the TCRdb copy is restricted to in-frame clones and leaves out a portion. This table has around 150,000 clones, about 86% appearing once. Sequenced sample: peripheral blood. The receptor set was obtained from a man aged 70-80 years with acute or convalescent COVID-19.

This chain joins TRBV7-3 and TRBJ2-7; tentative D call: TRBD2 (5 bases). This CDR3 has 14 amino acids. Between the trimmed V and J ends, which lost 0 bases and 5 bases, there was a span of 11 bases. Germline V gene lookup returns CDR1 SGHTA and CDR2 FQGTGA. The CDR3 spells CASSLTGSLHEQYF. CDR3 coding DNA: TGTGCCAGCAGCTTAACAGGGAGTCTCCACGAGCAGTACTTC.

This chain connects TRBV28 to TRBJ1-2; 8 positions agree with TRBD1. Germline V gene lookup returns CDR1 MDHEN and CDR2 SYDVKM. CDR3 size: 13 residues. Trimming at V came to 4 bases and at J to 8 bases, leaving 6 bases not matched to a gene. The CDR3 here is CASSWRTGNGYTF. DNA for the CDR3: TGTGCCAGCAGTTGGCGGACAGGGAACGGCTACACCTTC.

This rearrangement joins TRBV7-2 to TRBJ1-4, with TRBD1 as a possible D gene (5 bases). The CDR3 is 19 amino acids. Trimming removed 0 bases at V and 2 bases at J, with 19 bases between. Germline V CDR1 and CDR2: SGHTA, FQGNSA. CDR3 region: CASSLAGRAVWTTNEKLFF. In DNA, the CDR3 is TGTGCCAGCAGCTTAGCGGGCAGGGCGGTTTGGACGACTAATGAAAAACTGTTTTTT.

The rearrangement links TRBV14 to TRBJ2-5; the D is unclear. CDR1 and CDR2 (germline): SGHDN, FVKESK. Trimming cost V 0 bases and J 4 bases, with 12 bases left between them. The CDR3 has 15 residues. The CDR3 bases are TGTGCCAGCAGCCAAGAAGCACTAACATCAGAGACCCAGTACTTC. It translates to CASSQEALTSETQYF.

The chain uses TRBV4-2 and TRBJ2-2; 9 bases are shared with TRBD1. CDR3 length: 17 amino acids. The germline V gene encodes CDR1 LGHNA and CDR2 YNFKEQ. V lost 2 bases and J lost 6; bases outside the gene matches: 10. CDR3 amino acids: CASSQPLGQGRPGELFF. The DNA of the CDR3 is TGTGCCAGCAGCCAACCGTTAGGACAGGGGCGTCCCGGGGAGCTGTTTTTT.

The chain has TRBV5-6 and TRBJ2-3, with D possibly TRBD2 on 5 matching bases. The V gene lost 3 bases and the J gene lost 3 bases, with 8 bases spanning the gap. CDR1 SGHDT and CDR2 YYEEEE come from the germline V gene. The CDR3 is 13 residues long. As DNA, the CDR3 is TGTGCCAGCAGCTGGGAGAGAACAGATACGCAGTATTTT. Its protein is CASSWERTDTQYF.

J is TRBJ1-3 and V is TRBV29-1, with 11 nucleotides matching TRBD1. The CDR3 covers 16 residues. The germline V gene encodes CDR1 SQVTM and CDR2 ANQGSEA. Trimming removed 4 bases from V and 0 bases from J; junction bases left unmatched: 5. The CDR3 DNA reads TGCAGCGTTGGATTAGGACAGGGGGCCTCTGGAAACACCATATATTTT. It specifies CSVGLGQGASGNTIYF.

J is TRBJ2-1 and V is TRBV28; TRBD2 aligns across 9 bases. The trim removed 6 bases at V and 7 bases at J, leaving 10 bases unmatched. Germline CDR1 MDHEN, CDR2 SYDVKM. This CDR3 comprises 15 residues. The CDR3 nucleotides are TGTGCCAGCAGCATCCTAGCGGGAATAACAAATGAGCAGTTCTTC. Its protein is CASSILAGITNEQFF.

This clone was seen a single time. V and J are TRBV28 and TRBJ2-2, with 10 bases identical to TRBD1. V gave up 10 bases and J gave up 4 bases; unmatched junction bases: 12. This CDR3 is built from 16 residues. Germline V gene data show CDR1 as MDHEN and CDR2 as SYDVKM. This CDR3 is CATSEPRTGGTGELFF. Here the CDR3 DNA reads TGTGCCACCTCTGAGCCCCGGACAGGGGGCACCGGGGAGCTGTTTTTT.

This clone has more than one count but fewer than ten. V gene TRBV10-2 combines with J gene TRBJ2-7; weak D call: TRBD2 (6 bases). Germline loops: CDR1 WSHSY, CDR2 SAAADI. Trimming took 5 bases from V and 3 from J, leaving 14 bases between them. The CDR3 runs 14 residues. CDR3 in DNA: TGCGCCAGCAGTTTGGGGGGAAATAGCTACGAGCAGTACTTC. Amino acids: CASSLGGNSYEQYF.

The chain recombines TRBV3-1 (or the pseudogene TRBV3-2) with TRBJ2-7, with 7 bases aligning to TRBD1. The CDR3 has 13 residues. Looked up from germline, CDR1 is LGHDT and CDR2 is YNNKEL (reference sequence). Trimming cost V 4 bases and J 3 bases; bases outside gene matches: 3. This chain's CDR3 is CASSRGTDYEQYF. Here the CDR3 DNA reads TGTGCCAGCAGCCGAGGGACAGACTACGAGCAGTACTTC.

The CDR3 region has the DNA TGTGCCAGCTCACCACCCTGGGAAGGGGTCTCCGGAAACACCATATATTTT. Its protein is CASSPPWEGVSGNTIYF. The chain couples TRBV18 to TRBJ1-3; weak D call: TRBD1 (5 bases). Trimming removed 0 bases from V and 4 bases from J, with 16 bases in between. In germline, CDR1 is KGHSH, CDR2 LQKENI. The CDR3 is 17 amino acids.

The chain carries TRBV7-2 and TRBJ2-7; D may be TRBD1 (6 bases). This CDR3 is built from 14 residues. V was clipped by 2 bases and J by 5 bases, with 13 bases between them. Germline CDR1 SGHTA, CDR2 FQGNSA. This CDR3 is CASSLNQGKNEQYF. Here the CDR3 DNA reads TGTGCCAGCAGCTTAAACCAGGGGAAGAACGAGCAGTACTTC.

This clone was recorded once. The CDR3 sequence: CASSLNAGDTEAFF. The CDR3 DNA is TGTGCCAGCAGCTTAAATGCGGGTGACACTGAAGCTTTCTTT. V usage is TRBV7-3 and J usage is TRBJ1-1; D uncertain. This CDR3 region has 14 residues. Germline V gene data show CDR1 as SGHTA and CDR2 as FQGTGA. V lost 1 base and J lost 3, with 9 bases in between.

The CDR3 DNA follows: TGTGCCAGCAGCACCACTAGACCCGCCTCCTACGAGCAGTACTTC. Its protein is CASSTTRPASYEQYF. The chain combines TRBV6-2 or TRBV6-3 with TRBJ2-7, with D possibly being TRBD2 (5 bases). Trimming shortened V by 6 bases and J by 0 bases, and 15 bases separated the two germline ends. Germline lookup yields CDR1 MNHEY and CDR2 SVGEGT. This CDR3 region has 15 residues.

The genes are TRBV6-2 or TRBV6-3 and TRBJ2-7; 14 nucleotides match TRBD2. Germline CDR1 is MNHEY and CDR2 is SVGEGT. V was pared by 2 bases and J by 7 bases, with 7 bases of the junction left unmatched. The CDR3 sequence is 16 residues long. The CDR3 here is CASSYPGTSGREEQYF. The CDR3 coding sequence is TGTGCCAGCAGTTACCCCGGGACTAGCGGGAGAGAAGAGCAGTACTTC.

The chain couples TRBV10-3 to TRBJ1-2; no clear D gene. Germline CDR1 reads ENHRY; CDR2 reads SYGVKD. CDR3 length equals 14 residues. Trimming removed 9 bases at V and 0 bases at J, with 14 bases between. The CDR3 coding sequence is TGTGCCATGCGGATGGGTACCGCTAACTATGGCTACACCTTC. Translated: CAMRMGTANYGYTF.

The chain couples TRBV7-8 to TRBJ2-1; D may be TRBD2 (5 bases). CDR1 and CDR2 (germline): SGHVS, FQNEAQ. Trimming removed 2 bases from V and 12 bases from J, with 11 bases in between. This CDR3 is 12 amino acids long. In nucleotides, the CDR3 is TGTGCCAGCAGCTTAACGACTGAGGGGCAGTTCTTC. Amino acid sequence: CASSLTTEGQFF.

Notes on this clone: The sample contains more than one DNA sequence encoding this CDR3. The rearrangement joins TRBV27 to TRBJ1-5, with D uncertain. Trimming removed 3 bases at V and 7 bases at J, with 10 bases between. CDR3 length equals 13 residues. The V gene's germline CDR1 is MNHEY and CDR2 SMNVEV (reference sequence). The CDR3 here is CASSFAGNQPQHF. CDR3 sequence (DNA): TGTGCCAGCAGTTTTGCCGGGAACCAGCCCCAGCATTTT.

This chain's CDR3 is CASGGRGAGELFF. Written as DNA, the CDR3 is TGCGCCAGCGGCGGGAGGGGGGCCGGGGAGCTGTTTTTT. The J gene is TRBJ2-2, the V gene TRBV4-1; 9 bases fit TRBD2. Germline CDR1 is MGHRA and CDR2 is YSYEKL. The CDR3 totals 13 residues. With V trimmed by 8 bases and J by 6 bases, 4 bases remained unmatched.

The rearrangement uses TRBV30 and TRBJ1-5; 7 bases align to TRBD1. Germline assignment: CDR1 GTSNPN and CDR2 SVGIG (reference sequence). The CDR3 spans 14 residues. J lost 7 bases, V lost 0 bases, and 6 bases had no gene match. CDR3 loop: CAWSVEQGTQPQHF. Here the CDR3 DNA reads TGTGCCTGGAGTGTAGAACAGGGGACGCAGCCCCAGCATTTT.

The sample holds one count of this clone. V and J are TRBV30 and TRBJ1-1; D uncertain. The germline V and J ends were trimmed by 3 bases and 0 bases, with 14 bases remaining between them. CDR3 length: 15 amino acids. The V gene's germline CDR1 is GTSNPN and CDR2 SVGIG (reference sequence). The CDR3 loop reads CAWSPRKELNTEAFF. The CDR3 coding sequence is TGTGCCTGGAGCCCTAGAAAGGAGTTGAACACTGAAGCTTTCTTT.

CDR3 nucleotides: TGCAGCGTTAAGCCCTCGGGACAACTGAACACTGAAGCTTTCTTT. Translated, it gives CSVKPSGQLNTEAFF. The V and J genes are TRBV29-1 and TRBJ1-1, with D perhaps matching TRBD1 (6 bases). The CDR3 covers 15 residues. The germline V gene encodes CDR1 SQVTM and CDR2 ANQGSEA. The V end lost 5 bases, the J end lost 0 bases, and 16 bases lay between the germline ends.

CDR3 DNA: TGTGCCAGCAGCGGCACAGGGGTTCGGGAGACCCAGTACTTC. It is translated as CASSGTGVRETQYF. The chain combines TRBV5-6 with TRBJ2-5; 7 bases are a match to TRBD1. Germline-derived CDR1 and CDR2 are SGHDT and YYEEEE. CDR3 size: 14 residues. The ends lost 4 bases at V and 5 bases at J; junction bases unmatched: 8.

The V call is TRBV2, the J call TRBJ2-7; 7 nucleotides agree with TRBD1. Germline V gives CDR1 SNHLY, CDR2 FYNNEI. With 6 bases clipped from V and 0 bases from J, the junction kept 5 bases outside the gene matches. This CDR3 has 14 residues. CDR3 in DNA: TGTGCCAGCAGAGAACAGGGGCCCTCCTACGAGCAGTACTTC. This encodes CASREQGPSYEQYF.

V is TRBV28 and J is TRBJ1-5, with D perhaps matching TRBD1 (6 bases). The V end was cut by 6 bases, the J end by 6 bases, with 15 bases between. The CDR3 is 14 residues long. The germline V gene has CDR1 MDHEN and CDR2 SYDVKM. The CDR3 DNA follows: TGTGCCAGCAGCCTGGGGCCAGGGGCTCAGCCCCAGCATTTT. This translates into CASSLGPGAQPQHF.

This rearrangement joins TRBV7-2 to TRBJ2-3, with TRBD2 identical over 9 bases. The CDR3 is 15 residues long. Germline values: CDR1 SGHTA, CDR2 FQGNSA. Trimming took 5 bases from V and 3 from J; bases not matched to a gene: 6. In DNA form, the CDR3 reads TGTGCCAGCAGCACCGGACTAGCGATAACAGATACGCAGTATTTT. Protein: CASSTGLAITDTQYF.